The sequence of this T cell receptor beta chain was determined in a study of CD8+ T cells in alopecia areata. As the sequencing template, cDNA was produced by extracting RNA and reverse transcribing it. Some clones are missing from TCRdb's copy, which holds only in-frame ones; the method was immunoSEQ multiplex PCR. The sample shows tens of thousands of clones, around 42% of them seen only once. The treatment was: oral pan-JAK inhibitor, 5-10 mg twice daily. This clone appeared a single time. The receptor was derived from a human donor with alopecia areata. This specimen consisted of CD8+ T cells sorted from blood, obtained at roughly week 36, from a patient treated with tofacitinib.

CDR3 nucleotide sequence: TGTGCCAGCTGGCCCCAGCGTAGCGGTTACAATGAGCAGTTCTTC. Translating it yields CASWPQRSGYNEQFF. V and J are TRBV5-6 and TRBJ2-1, with D tentatively TRBD2 (6 bases). The CDR3 spans 15 residues. CDR1 and CDR2 (germline): SGHDT, YYEEEE. Trimming removed 7 bases from V and 4 bases from J, with 18 bases in between.